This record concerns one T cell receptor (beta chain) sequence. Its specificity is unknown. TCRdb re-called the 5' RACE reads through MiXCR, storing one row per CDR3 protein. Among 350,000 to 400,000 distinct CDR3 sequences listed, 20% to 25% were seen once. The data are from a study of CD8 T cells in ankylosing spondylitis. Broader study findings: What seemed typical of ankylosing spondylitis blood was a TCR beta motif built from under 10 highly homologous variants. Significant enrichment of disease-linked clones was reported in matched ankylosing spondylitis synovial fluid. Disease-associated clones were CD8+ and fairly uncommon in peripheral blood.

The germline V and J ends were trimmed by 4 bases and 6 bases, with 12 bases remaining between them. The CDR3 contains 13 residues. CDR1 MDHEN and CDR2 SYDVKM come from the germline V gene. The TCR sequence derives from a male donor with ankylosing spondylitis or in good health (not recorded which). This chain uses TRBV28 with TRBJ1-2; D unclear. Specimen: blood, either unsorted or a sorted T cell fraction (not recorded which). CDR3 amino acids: CASSSEYYDGYTF. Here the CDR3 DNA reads TGTGCCAGCAGTTCCGAGTACTATGATGGCTACACCTTC.